A selection of T cell receptor beta chains follows, all from one sample in a study of OX40 agonist ivuxolimab in advanced cancers. Some clones are missing from TCRdb's copy, which holds only in-frame ones; the method was immunoSEQ multiplex PCR. The table includes more than 80,000 clones, about 90% detected once. Sequences were derived from CD4+ or CD8+ T cells sorted from blood, sampled in a trial of the OX40 agonist ivuxolimab. The receptors were sampled from an adult with an advanced solid tumor such as melanoma, head and neck, liver or kidney cancer. CDR3s include the opening cysteine and the closing phenylalanine or tryptophan. The D gene is left open where the match is weak. Not all rows give a size; the values are once, few, many and, for expanded clones, a class.

J: TRBJ2-1
V: TRBV5-6
size: few
D: TRBD2
CDR3: CASSPGLAGTGQFF
DNA: TGTGCCAGCAGCCCGGGACTAGCGGGGACCGGGCAGTTCTTC

J: TRBJ1-6
V: TRBV30
size: .
D: .
CDR3: CAWSVRGWTYNSPLHF
DNA: TGTGCCTGGAGTGTCCGGGGGTGGACCTATAATTCACCCCTCCACTTT

J: TRBJ1-2
V: TRBV27
size: .
D: .
CDR3: CASSLVGGYGYTF
DNA: TGTGCCAGCAGTTTGGTCGGGGGATATGGCTACACCTTC

J: TRBJ2-3
V: TRBV7-9
size: .
D: .
CDR3: CASSLARGTDTQYF
DNA: TGTGCCAGCAGCTTAGCTCGAGGCACAGATACGCAGTATTTT

J: TRBJ1-2
V: TRBV9
size: .
D: TRBD1
CDR3: CASSPGTVGYTF
DNA: TGTGCCAGCAGCCCCGGGACAGTCGGCTACACCTTC

J: TRBJ2-3
V: TRBV5-4
size: few
D: .
CDR3: CASSLITDTQYF
DNA: TGTGCCAGCAGCTTGATCACAGATACGCAGTATTTT

J: TRBJ2-6
V: TRBV27
size: .
D: .
CDR3: CASTFVGTGANVLTF
DNA: TGTGCCAGCACTTTTGTCGGGACTGGGGCCAACGTCCTGACTTTC

J: TRBJ2-3
V: TRBV19
size: .
D: TRBD1
CDR3: CASSTVGQGGGDTQYF
DNA: TGTGCCAGTAGTACCGTGGGACAGGGCGGTGGAGATACGCAGTATTTT

J: TRBJ2-7
V: TRBV7-9
size: .
D: .
CDR3: CASSLWYEQYF
DNA: TGTGCCAGCAGCTTATGGTACGAGCAGTACTTC

J: TRBJ2-3
V: TRBV13
size: few
D: .
CDR3: CASSNRDTQYF
DNA: TGTGCCAGCAGTAATCGGGATACGCAGTATTTT

J: TRBJ2-1
V: TRBV29-1
size: .
D: TRBD2
CDR3: CSVDSGLGRENNNEQFF
DNA: TGCAGCGTCGACTCCGGGCTCGGGAGGGAGAATAACAATGAGCAGTTCTTC

J: TRBJ2-5
V: TRBV20-1
size: .
D: .
CDR3: CSAIQETQYF
DNA: TGCAGTGCAATCCAAGAGACCCAGTACTTC

J: TRBJ1-5
V: TRBV2
size: few
D: .
CDR3: CASRYNQPQHF
DNA: TGTGCCAGCAGGTATAATCAGCCCCAGCATTTT

J: TRBJ2-3
V: TRBV29-1
size: once
D: .
CDR3: CSVEYVWGEPDTQYF
DNA: TGCAGCGTTGAATATGTTTGGGGGGAGCCAGATACGCAGTATTTT

J: TRBJ2-3
V: TRBV4-3
size: .
D: .
CDR3: CASSPWGVPGTQYF
DNA: TGCGCCAGCAGCCCTTGGGGGGTACCGGGCACGCAGTATTTT

J: TRBJ2-5
V: TRBV4-3
size: .
D: .
CDR3: CASSPRGIQETQYF
DNA: TGCGCCAGCAGCCCCCGTGGGATCCAAGAGACCCAGTACTTC

J: TRBJ1-5
V: TRBV28
size: .
D: .
CDR3: CASSGVSNQPQHF
DNA: TGTGCCAGCAGTGGGGTTAGCAATCAGCCCCAGCATTTT

J: TRBJ1-2
V: TRBV29-1
size: .
D: .
CDR3: CSVDFGEAGQGATYGYTF
DNA: TGCAGCGTTGATTTTGGGGAAGCGGGTCAAGGTGCCACCTATGGCTACACCTTC

J: TRBJ1-6
V: TRBV25-1
size: .
D: .
CDR3: CASSESNSPLHF
DNA: TGTGCCAGCAGTGAATCTAATTCACCCCTCCACTTT

J: TRBJ1-3
V: TRBV9
size: .
D: .
CDR3: CASSVERVGENTIYF
DNA: TGTGCCAGCAGCGTAGAGAGGGTTGGAGAAAACACCATATATTTT

J: TRBJ1-5
V: TRBV5-8
size: once
D: .
CDR3: CASSLWGNQPQHF
DNA: TGTGCCAGCAGCTTGTGGGGGAATCAGCCCCAGCATTTT

J: TRBJ1-1
V: TRBV7-8
size: .
D: .
CDR3: CASSLGGVNTEAFF
DNA: TGTGCCAGCAGCTTAGGTGGGGTGAACACTGAAGCTTTCTTT

J: TRBJ2-3
V: TRBV9
size: .
D: .
CDR3: CASSVGSDTQYF
DNA: TGTGCCAGCAGCGTAGGCTCAGATACGCAGTATTTT

J: TRBJ1-1
V: TRBV19
size: .
D: .
CDR3: CASSTTVNTEAFF
DNA: TGTGCCAGTAGTACGACAGTGAACACTGAAGCTTTCTTT

J: TRBJ2-1
V: TRBV7-9
size: .
D: .
CDR3: CASSLEVSAGSEQFF
DNA: TGTGCCAGCAGCTTAGAGGTTTCGGCGGGTAGTGAGCAGTTCTTC

J: TRBJ2-6
V: TRBV4-1
size: .
D: .
CDR3: CASSPRNAAGASGANVLTF
DNA: TGCGCCAGCAGCCCAAGAAATGCGGCAGGGGCTTCTGGGGCCAACGTCCTGACTTTC

J: TRBJ2-1
V: TRBV28
size: once
D: .
CDR3: CASSATRFGGNEQFF
DNA: TGTGCCAGCAGTGCGACAAGATTCGGTGGGAATGAGCAGTTCTTC

J: TRBJ1-2
V: TRBV5-1
size: .
D: TRBD1
CDR3: CASSLVPGQGNGYTF
DNA: TGCGCCAGCAGCTTGGTACCGGGACAGGGGAATGGCTACACCTTC

J: TRBJ2-1
V: TRBV7-8
size: .
D: TRBD1
CDR3: CASSLAGQLYNEQFF
DNA: TGTGCCAGCAGCTTAGCGGGACAGCTGTACAATGAGCAGTTCTTC

J: TRBJ1-4
V: TRBV4-2
size: .
D: .
CDR3: CASSQNREGTNEKLFF
DNA: TGTGCCAGCAGCCAGAACAGGGAAGGAACTAATGAAAAACTGTTTTTT

J: TRBJ2-1
V: TRBV5-6
size: .
D: TRBD2
CDR3: CASSTRTSWDEQFF
DNA: TGTGCCAGCAGCACGCGGACTAGTTGGGATGAGCAGTTCTTC

J: TRBJ2-1
V: TRBV6-5
size: .
D: .
CDR3: CASSYSTGERVNEQFF
DNA: TGTGCCAGCAGTTACTCGACTGGCGAGAGAGTTAATGAGCAGTTCTTC

J: TRBJ1-6
V: TRBV10-3
size: .
D: .
CDR3: CAISELRSRSPLHF
DNA: TGTGCCATCAGTGAGTTAAGGAGCCGATCACCCCTCCACTTT

J: TRBJ2-6
V: TRBV28
size: .
D: .
CDR3: CASSLLGTGANVLTF
DNA: TGTGCCAGCAGTTTATTAGGGACTGGGGCCAACGTCCTGACTTTC